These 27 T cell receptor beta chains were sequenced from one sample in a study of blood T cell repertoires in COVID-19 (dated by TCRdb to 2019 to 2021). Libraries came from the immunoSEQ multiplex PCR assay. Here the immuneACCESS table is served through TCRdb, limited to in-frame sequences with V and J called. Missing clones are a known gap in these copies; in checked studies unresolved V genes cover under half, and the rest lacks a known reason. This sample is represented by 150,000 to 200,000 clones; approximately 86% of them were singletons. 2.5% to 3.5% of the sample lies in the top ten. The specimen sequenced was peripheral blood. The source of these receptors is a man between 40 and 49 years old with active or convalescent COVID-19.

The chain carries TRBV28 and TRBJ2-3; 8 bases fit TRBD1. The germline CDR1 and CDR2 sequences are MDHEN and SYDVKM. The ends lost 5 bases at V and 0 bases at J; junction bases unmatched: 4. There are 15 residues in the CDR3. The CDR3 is CASSRTGYSTDTQYF. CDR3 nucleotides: TGTGCCAGCAGTAGGACAGGGTATAGCACAGATACGCAGTATTTT.

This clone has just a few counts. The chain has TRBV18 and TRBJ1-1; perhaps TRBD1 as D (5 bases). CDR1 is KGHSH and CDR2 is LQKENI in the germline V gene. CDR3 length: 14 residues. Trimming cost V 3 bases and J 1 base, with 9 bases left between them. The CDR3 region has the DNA TGTGCCAGCTCACCTCAGGGAGGGAACACTGAAGCTTTCTTT. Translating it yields CASSPQGGNTEAFF. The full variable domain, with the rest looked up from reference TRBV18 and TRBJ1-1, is NAGVMQNPRHLVRRRGQEARLRCSPMKGHSHVYWYRQLPEEGLKFMVYLQKENIIDESGMPKERFSAEFPKEGPSILRIQQVVRGDSAAYFCASSPQGGNTEAFFGQGTRLTVV.

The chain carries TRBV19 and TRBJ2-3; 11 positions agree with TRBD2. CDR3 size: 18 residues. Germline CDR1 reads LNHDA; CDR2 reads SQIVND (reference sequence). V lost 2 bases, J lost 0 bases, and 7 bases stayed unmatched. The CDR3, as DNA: TGTGCCAGTAGTATACACCTAGCGGGGGGATATAGCACAGATACGCAGTATTTT. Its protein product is CASSIHLAGGYSTDTQYF.

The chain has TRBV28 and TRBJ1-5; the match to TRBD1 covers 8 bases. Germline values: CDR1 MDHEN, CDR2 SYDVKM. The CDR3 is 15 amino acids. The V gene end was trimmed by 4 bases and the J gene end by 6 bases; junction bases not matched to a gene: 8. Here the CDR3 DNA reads TGTGCCAGCAGTTCAGGACAGGGCGAGGGTCAGCCCCAGCATTTT. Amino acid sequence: CASSSGQGEGQPQHF.

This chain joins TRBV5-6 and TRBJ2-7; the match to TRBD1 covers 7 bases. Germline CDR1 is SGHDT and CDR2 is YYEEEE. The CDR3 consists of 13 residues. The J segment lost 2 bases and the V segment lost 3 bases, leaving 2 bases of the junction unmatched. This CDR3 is CASSSQGAYEQYF. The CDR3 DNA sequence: TGTGCCAGCAGCTCTCAGGGGGCCTACGAGCAGTACTTC.

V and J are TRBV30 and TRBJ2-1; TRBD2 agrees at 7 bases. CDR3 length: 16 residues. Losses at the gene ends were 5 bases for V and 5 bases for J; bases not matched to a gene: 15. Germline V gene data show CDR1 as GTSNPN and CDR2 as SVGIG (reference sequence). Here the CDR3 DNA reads TGTGCCTGGGACCCTCCTGACACGGGGGGAAACAATGAGCAGTTCTTC. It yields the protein CAWDPPDTGGNNEQFF.

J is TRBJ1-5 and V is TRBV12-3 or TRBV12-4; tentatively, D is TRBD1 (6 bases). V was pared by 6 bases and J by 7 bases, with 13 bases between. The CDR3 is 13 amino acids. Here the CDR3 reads CASSLTGQQPQHF. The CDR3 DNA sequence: TGTGCCAGCAGCCTAACAGGGCAACAGCCCCAGCATTTT.

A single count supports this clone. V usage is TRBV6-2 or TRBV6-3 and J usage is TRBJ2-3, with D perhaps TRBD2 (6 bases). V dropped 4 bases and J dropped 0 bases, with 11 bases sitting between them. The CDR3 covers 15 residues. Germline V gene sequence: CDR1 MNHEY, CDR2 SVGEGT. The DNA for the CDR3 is TGTGCCAGCAGTTCGGGGGTATTTAGCACAGATACGCAGTATTTT. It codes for CASSSGVFSTDTQYF.

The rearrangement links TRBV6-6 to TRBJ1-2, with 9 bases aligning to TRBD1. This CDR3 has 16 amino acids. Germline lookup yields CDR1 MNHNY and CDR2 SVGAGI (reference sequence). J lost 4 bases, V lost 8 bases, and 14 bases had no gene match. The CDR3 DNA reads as TGTGCCAGCGGCCCCCGCATAGGGGACAGGGTCTATGGCTACACCTTC. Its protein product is CASGPRIGDRVYGYTF.

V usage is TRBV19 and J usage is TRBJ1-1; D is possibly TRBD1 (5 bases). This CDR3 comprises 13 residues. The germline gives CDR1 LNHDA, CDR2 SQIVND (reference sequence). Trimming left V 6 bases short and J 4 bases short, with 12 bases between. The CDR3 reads CASRGRESTEAFF. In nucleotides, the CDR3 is TGTGCCAGTAGGGGGCGGGAGAGCACTGAAGCTTTCTTT.

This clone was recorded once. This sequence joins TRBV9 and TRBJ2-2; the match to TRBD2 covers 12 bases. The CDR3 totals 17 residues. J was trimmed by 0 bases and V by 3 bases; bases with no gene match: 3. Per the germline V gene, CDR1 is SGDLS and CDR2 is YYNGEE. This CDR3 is CASSGGLAGPNTGELFF. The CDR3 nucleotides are TGTGCCAGCAGCGGAGGACTAGCGGGGCCGAACACCGGGGAGCTGTTTTTT.

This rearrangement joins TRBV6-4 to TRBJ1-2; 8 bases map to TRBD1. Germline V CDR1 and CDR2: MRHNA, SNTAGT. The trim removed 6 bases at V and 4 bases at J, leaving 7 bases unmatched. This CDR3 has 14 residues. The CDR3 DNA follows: TGTGCCAGCAGGAACAAGACAGGGGTCTATGGCTACACCTTC. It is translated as CASRNKTGVYGYTF.

The CDR3 nucleotides are TGTGCCAGCAGTGACGGGACAGGGTGGGACACTGAAGCTTTCTTT. Translating gives CASSDGTGWDTEAFF. V and J are TRBV25-1 and TRBJ1-1; the match to TRBD1 covers 9 bases. Trimming at V came to 3 bases and at J to 3 bases, leaving 5 bases not matched to a gene. The CDR3 spans 15 residues. Germline V gene sequence: CDR1 MGHDK, CDR2 SYGVNS.

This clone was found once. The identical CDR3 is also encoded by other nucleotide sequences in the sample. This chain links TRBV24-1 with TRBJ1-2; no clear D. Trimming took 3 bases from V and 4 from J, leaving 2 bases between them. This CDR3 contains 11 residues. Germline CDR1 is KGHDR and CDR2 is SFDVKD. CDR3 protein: CATSDLYGYTF. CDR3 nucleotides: TGTGCCACCAGTGATCTCTATGGCTACACCTTC.

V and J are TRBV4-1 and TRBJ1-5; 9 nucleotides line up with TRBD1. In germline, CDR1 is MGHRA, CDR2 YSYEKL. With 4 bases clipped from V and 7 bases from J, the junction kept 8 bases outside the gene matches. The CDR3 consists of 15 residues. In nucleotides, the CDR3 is TGCGCCAGCAGCCTAGCGACAGGGGGAGTCCAGCCCCAGCATTTT. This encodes CASSLATGGVQPQHF.

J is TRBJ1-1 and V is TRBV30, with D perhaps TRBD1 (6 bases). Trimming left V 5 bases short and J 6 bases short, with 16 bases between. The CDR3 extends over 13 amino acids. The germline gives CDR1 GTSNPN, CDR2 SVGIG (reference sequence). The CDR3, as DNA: TGTGCCTGGGCGGACAGCCTTAAGGCTGAAGCTTTCTTT. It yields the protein CAWADSLKAEAFF.

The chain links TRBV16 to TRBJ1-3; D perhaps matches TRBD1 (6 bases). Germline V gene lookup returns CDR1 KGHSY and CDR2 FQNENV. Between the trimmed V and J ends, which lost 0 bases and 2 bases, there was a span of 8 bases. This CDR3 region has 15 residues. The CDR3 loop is CASSQSGGPGNTIYF. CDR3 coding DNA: TGTGCCAGCAGCCAATCCGGGGGGCCTGGAAACACCATATATTTT.

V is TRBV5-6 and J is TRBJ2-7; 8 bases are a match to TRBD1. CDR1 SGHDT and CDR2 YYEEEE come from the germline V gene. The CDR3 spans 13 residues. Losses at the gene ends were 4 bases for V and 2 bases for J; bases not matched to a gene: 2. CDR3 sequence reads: CASSPDRAYEQYF. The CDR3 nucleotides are TGTGCCAGCAGCCCGGACAGGGCCTACGAGCAGTACTTC.

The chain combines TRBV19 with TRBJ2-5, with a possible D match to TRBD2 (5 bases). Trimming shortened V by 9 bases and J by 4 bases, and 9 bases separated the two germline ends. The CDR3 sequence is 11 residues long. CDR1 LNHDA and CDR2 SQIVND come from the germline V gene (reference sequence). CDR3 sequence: CASTEGETQYF. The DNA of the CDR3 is TGTGCCAGCACAGAGGGAGAGACCCAGTACTTC.

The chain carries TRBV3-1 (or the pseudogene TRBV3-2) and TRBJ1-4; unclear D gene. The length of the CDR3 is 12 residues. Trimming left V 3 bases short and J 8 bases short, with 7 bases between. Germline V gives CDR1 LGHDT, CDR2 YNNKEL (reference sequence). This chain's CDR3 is CASSQYEEKLFF. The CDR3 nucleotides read TGTGCCAGCAGCCAGTACGAGGAAAAACTGTTTTTT.

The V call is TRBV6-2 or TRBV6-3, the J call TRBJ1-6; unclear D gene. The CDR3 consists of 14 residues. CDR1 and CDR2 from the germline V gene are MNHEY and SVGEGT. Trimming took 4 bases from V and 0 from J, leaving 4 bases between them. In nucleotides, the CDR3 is TGTGCCAGCAGTTCGAGCTCCTATAATTCACCCCTCCACTTT. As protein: CASSSSSYNSPLHF.

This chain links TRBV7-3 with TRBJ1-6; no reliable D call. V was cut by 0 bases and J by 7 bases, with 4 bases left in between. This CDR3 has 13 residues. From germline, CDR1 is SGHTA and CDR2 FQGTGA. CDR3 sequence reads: CASSLTQNSPLHF. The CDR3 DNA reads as TGTGCCAGCAGCTTAACACAGAATTCACCCCTCCACTTT.

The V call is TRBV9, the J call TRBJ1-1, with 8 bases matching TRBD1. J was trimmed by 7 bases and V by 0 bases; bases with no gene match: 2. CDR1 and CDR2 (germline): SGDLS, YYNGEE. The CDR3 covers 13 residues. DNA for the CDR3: TGTGCCAGCAGCGTAGAGGGGACAGGTGAAGCTTTCTTT. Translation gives CASSVEGTGEAFF.

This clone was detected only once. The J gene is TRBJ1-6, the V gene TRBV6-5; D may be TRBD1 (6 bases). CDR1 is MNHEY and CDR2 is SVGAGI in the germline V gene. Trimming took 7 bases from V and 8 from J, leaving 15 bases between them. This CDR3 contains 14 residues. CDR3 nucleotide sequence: TGTGCCAGCACCACGACAGGTCCTGATTCACCCCTCCACTTT. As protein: CASTTTGPDSPLHF.

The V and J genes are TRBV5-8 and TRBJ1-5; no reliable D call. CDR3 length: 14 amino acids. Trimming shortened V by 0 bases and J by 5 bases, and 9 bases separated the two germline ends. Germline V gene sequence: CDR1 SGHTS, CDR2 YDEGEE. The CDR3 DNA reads TGTGCCAGCAGCTTGGCCGAGGGCGATCAGCCCCAGCATTTT. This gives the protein CASSLAEGDQPQHF.

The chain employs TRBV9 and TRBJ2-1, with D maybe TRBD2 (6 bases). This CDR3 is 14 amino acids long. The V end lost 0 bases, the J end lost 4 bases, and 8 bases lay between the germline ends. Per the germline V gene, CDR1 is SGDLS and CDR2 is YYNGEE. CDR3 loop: CASSVDGGYNEQFF. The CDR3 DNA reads TGTGCCAGCAGCGTAGATGGGGGGTACAATGAGCAGTTCTTC.

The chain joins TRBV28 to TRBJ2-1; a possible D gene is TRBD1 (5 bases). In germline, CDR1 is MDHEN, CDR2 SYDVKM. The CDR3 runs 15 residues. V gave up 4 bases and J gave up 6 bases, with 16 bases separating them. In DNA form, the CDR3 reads TGTGCCAGCAGTTACCCCCCTATCAGGGTCAATGAGCAGTTCTTC. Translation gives CASSYPPIRVNEQFF.